These 24 T cell receptor beta chains were all obtained from the same sample, sequenced in a study of glioma-infiltrating T cells after dendritic cell vaccination (dated by TCRdb to 2016 to 2018). Library preparation was by the immunoSEQ multiplex PCR assay. In TCRdb, the immuneACCESS table is reduced to in-frame sequences with V and J assigned. These tables do not hold every clone; where another copy was compared, an unresolved V gene accounts for under half, and the others remain unexplained. The sample table records around 550 clones; 65% to 90% of these occur just once. Together, the top ten hold around a tenth of the sample. The sequencing here drew on tumor tissue, taken before dendritic cell vaccination. All receptors derive from a human donor with glioblastoma.

This rearrangement joins TRBV5-4 to TRBJ2-2; tentative D call: TRBD2 (6 bases). V lost 4 bases and J 5 bases, leaving 24 bases between the germline ends. The germline CDR1 and CDR2 sequences are SGHNT and YYREEE (reference sequence). This CDR3 comprises 18 residues. The DNA of the CDR3 is TGTGCCAGCAGCGGCGCCCTCGGTAGCGGAGGAGGTACCGGGGAGCTGTTTTTT. Encoded protein: CASSGALGSGGGTGELFF.

This chain connects TRBV7-2 to TRBJ1-2; D is ambiguous. Germline V lookup: CDR1 SGHTA, CDR2 FQGNSA. V was shortened by 1 base and J by 6 bases, with 12 bases between the two germline ends. The CDR3 totals 14 residues. CDR3 amino acids: CASSLGPGSDGYTF. Here the CDR3 DNA reads TGTGCCAGCAGCTTAGGACCCGGGAGTGATGGCTACACCTTC.

The chain is built from TRBV27 and TRBJ1-2, with 8 bases fitting TRBD1. Germline V gene data show CDR1 as MNHEY and CDR2 as SMNVEV (reference sequence). The trim removed 0 bases at V and 2 bases at J, leaving 5 bases unmatched. The CDR3 extends over 16 amino acids. This CDR3 reads CASSLSWTGRNYGYTF. The CDR3 coding sequence is TGTGCCAGCAGTTTATCCTGGACAGGGCGCAACTATGGCTACACCTTC.

This chain joins TRBV29-1 and TRBJ1-2, with TRBD1 matching over 8 bases. The CDR3 is 13 residues long. V lost 7 bases, J lost 4 bases, and 8 bases stayed unmatched. The germline CDR1 and CDR2 sequences are SQVTM and ANQGSEA. For the CDR3, the DNA is TGCAGCGGCCCGGACAGGGAGGGCTATGGCTACACCTTC. Translated: CSGPDREGYGYTF. The full variable domain, in which reference TRBV29-1 and TRBJ1-2 provide the parts outside the CDR3, is SAVISQKPSRDICQRGTSLTIQCQVDSQVTMMFWYRQQPGQSLTLIATANQGSEATYESGFVIDKFPISRPNLTFSTLTVSNMSPEDSSIYLCSGPDREGYGYTFGSGTRLTVV.

V usage is TRBV30 and J usage is TRBJ2-2; TRBD2 agrees at 7 bases. CDR3 length: 15 residues. The V gene end was trimmed by 7 bases and the J gene end by 1 base; junction bases not matched to a gene: 9. Germline CDR1 GTSNPN, CDR2 SVGIG (reference sequence). As DNA, the CDR3 is TGTGCCTCCCCGGGTTGGGGGGGGAACACCGGGGAGCTGTTTTTT. Encoded protein: CASPGWGGNTGELFF.

V gene TRBV7-2 combines with J gene TRBJ2-7; tentative D call: TRBD2 (5 bases). The germline CDR1 and CDR2 sequences are SGHTA and FQGNSA. V lost 0 bases and J lost 0, with 12 bases in between. There are 16 residues in the CDR3. The CDR3 is CASSLAPAESSYEQYF. The CDR3 DNA sequence: TGTGCCAGCAGCTTAGCGCCAGCGGAAAGCTCCTACGAGCAGTACTTC.

The chain combines TRBV5-1 with TRBJ1-5; D perhaps matches TRBD1 (6 bases). Germline V lookup: CDR1 SGHRS, CDR2 YFSETQ. V was trimmed by 2 bases and J by 3 bases, leaving 9 bases between them. This CDR3 spans 14 amino acids. CDR3 sequence (DNA): TGCGCCAGCAGCTTAGGGGGAATCAATCAGCCCCAGCATTTT. It is translated as CASSLGGINQPQHF.

This chain connects TRBV9 to TRBJ2-7, with 12 bases matching TRBD2. The CDR3 contains 15 residues. Unmatched junction bases numbered 2, after V lost 0 bases and J lost 4 bases. The germline CDR1 and CDR2 sequences are SGDLS and YYNGEE. Here the CDR3 reads CASSVGLAGVYEQYF. CDR3 nucleotides: TGTGCCAGCAGCGTAGGACTAGCGGGAGTATACGAGCAGTACTTC.

V gene TRBV7-2 combines with J gene TRBJ1-6, with TRBD1 identical over 7 bases. Germline CDR1 reads SGHTA; CDR2 reads FQGNSA. V gave up 5 bases and J gave up 10 bases; unmatched junction bases: 11. The CDR3 totals 15 residues. CDR3 DNA sequence: TGTGCCAGCAGCAAGACAGGGCGGGAGGTGTCACCCCTCCACTTT. It translates to CASSKTGREVSPLHF.

V is TRBV11-2 and J is TRBJ2-5, with TRBD2 matching over 7 bases. The V and J ends lost 6 bases and 1 base, in that order; junction bases with no gene match: 8. The V gene's germline CDR1 is SGHAT and CDR2 FQNNGV. This CDR3 contains 15 residues. CDR3 sequence reads: CASRREGGTQETQYF. DNA of the CDR3: TGTGCCAGCAGGAGGGAGGGAGGGACCCAAGAGACCCAGTACTTC.

This clone was recorded a few times. The J gene is TRBJ2-1, the V gene TRBV9, with 8 bases lining up with TRBD2. The CDR3 runs 15 residues. Unmatched junction bases numbered 6, after V lost 4 bases and J lost 3 bases. Looked up from germline, CDR1 is SGDLS and CDR2 is YYNGEE. The CDR3: CASSRTGTSYNEQFF. The CDR3 DNA sequence: TGTGCCAGCAGCCGTACCGGGACTAGCTACAATGAGCAGTTCTTC. The full variable domain, in which reference TRBV9 and TRBJ2-1 provide the parts outside the CDR3, is DSGVTQTPKHLITATGQRVTLRCSPRSGDLSVYWYQQSLDQGLQFLIQYYNGEERAKGNILERFSAQQFPDLHSELNLSSLELGDSALYFCASSRTGTSYNEQFFGPGTRLTVL.

The chain has TRBV5-1 and TRBJ2-7; TRBD1 might be the D (7 bases). The CDR3 covers 13 residues. CDR1 SGHRS and CDR2 YFSETQ come from the germline V gene. V gave up 0 bases and J gave up 7 bases, with 11 bases separating them. CDR3 coding DNA: TGCGCCAGCAGCTTGGGGCAGGGGGGAGAGCAGTACTTC. This gives the protein CASSLGQGGEQYF. Variable domain in full (rest from reference TRBV5-1 and TRBJ2-7): KAGVTQTPRYLIKTRGQQVTLSCSPISGHRSVSWYQQTPGQGLQFLFEYFSETQRNKGNFPGRFSGRQFSNSRSEMNVSTLELGDSALYLCASSLGQGGEQYFGPGTRLTVT.

This clone was picked up one time. The CDR3 reads CASSVGVTFTDTQYF. DNA of the CDR3: TGTGCCAGCAGCGTAGGCGTTACTTTCACAGATACGCAGTATTTT. The chain links TRBV9 to TRBJ2-3; D ambiguous. The CDR3 has 15 amino acids. Trimming removed 0 bases at V and 2 bases at J, with 10 bases between. Germline CDR1 and CDR2: SGDLS and YYNGEE.

The chain combines TRBV19 with TRBJ2-1; TRBD2 matches at 14 bases. Trimming at V came to 5 bases and at J to 7 bases, leaving 7 bases not matched to a gene. Germline V lookup: CDR1 LNHDA, CDR2 SQIVND (reference sequence). The CDR3 extends over 16 amino acids. The CDR3 nucleotides read TGTGCCAGTAGTGGCCGACTAGCGGGGGGGCTAAATGAGCAGTTCTTC. Protein product: CASSGRLAGGLNEQFF.

The gene calls are TRBV7-6 and TRBJ2-1; 7 bases line up with TRBD2. From germline, CDR1 is SGHVS and CDR2 FNYEAQ. CDR3 length: 14 residues. Germline trimming cut 5 bases from V and 6 bases from J; bases unmatched to any gene: 7. CDR3 in amino acids: CASSPPGGINEQFF. DNA for the CDR3: TGTGCCAGCAGCCCCCCCGGGGGGATCAATGAGCAGTTCTTC.

V usage is TRBV30 and J usage is TRBJ1-2, with 9 positions matching TRBD1. This CDR3 spans 14 amino acids. Germline loops: CDR1 GTSNPN, CDR2 SVGIG (reference sequence). Germline trimming cut 3 bases from V and 7 bases from J; bases unmatched to any gene: 9. CDR3 amino acids: CAWRSTGGGGGYTF. As DNA, the CDR3 is TGTGCCTGGAGAAGTACAGGGGGCGGGGGTGGCTACACCTTC.

Worth noting for this clone: One junction end disagrees with the germline gene, perhaps due to a read error. The rearrangement joins TRBV4-3 to TRBJ2-7, with 8 bases that match TRBD1. Germline V gene lookup returns CDR1 LGHNA and CDR2 YSLEER. CDR3 length: 14 residues. The CDR3 DNA sequence: TGCGCCAGCGGCCAAGGACAGGGACGCTACGAGCAGTACTTC. It is translated as CASGQGQGRYEQYF.

This rearrangement joins TRBV7-9 to TRBJ2-2, with TRBD1 matching 7 bases. The CDR3 sequence is 15 residues long. The V gene's germline CDR1 is SEHNR and CDR2 FQNEAQ (reference sequence). Trimming took 6 bases from V and 0 from J; bases not matched to a gene: 4. CDR3 amino acids: CASRPGTANTGELFF. The CDR3 bases are TGTGCCAGCAGGCCCGGGACAGCGAACACCGGGGAGCTGTTTTTT.

This sequence joins TRBV9 and TRBJ2-7; the match to TRBD2 covers 13 bases. CDR1 is SGDLS and CDR2 is YYNGEE in the germline V gene. The CDR3 contains 15 residues. V shed 4 bases and J 3 bases; nucleotides not matched to a gene: 4. CDR3 in DNA: TGTGCCAGCAGCCTAGGGACTAGCGGGAACTACGAGCAGTACTTC. This codes for CASSLGTSGNYEQYF. Filled out from reference TRBV9 and TRBJ2-7, the complete variable domain reads DSGVTQTPKHLITATGQRVTLRCSPRSGDLSVYWYQQSLDQGLQFLIQYYNGEERAKGNILERFSAQQFPDLHSELNLSSLELGDSALYFCASSLGTSGNYEQYFGPGTRLTVT.

The gene calls are TRBV5-1 and TRBJ2-1, with TRBD2 matching 11 bases. Trimming took 4 bases from V and 8 from J; bases not matched to a gene: 11. Germline CDR1 is SGHRS and CDR2 is YFSETQ. This CDR3 region has 16 residues. The CDR3 here is CASSKALAGGQDEQFF. CDR3 nucleotide sequence: TGCGCCAGCAGCAAAGCGTTAGCGGGGGGGCAGGATGAGCAGTTCTTC.

The chain joins TRBV28 to TRBJ2-5; a possible D gene is TRBD2 (5 bases). The CDR3 is 15 residues long. From germline, CDR1 is MDHEN and CDR2 SYDVKM. Deletions cut 3 bases from V and 5 bases from J, with 16 bases between. This CDR3 reads CASSFPFSGEETQYF. In DNA form, the CDR3 reads TGTGCCAGCAGTTTTCCCTTCTCCGGGGAGGAGACCCAGTACTTC.

This CDR3 is CASSDRFSGTETQYF. The CDR3 DNA reads as TGTGCCAGCAGTGACAGGTTCAGCGGGACGGAGACCCAGTACTTC. The rearrangement joins TRBV28 to TRBJ2-5; a weak D match, TRBD2 (7 bases). Trimming took 5 bases from V and 5 from J, leaving 18 bases between them. Germline CDR1 and CDR2: MDHEN and SYDVKM. This CDR3 region has 15 residues.

This sequence joins TRBV5-1 and TRBJ2-3, with 12 bases aligning to TRBD2. Trimming cost V 0 bases and J 2 bases; bases outside gene matches: 7. The V gene's germline CDR1 is SGHRS and CDR2 YFSETQ. The CDR3 has 18 amino acids. The CDR3 region has the DNA TGCGCCAGCAGCTTGGTACTAGCGGGGGGCGTCCTCACAGATACGCAGTATTTT. Protein product: CASSLVLAGGVLTDTQYF.

Only one count was recorded for this clone. The rearrangement joins TRBV12-5 to TRBJ2-5; 8 bases map to TRBD1. From germline, CDR1 is LGHNT and CDR2 FRNRAP. J gave up 5 bases and V 6 bases, and 8 bases lay outside the gene matches. This CDR3 is built from 14 residues. CDR3 in DNA: TGTGCTAGTGGGGAGAGGACAGGGACGGAGACCCAGTACTTC. It translates to CASGERTGTETQYF.